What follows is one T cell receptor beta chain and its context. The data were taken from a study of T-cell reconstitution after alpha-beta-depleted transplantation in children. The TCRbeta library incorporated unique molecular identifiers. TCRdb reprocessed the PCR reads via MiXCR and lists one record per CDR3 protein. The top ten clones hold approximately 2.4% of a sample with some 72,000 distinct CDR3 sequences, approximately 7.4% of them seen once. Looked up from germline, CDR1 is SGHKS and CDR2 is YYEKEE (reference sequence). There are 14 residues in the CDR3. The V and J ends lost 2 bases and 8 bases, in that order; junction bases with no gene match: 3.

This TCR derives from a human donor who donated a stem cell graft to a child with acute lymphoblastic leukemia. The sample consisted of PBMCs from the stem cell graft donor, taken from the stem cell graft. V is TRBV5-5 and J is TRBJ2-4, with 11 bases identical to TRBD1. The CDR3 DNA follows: TGTGCCAGCAGCTTTGGGACAGGGGGAGACATTCAGTACTTC. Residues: CASSFGTGGDIQYF.